The 5 T cell receptor beta chains below were found in one sample sequenced in a study of blood T cell repertoires in COVID-19 (dated by TCRdb to 2018 to 2021). The receptor library was made with the immunoSEQ multiplex PCR assay. TCRdb retrieved this table from immuneACCESS and kept in-frame rearrangements only. Not all clones are present; in checked studies, unresolved V genes account for under half, and no reason is known for the remainder. Present in this sample are about 36,000 clones, around 90% of which were seen just once. Clones ranked in the top ten supply 20% of the sample. The specimen was peripheral blood. The receptors derive from a man in his 60s with acute or convalescent COVID-19.

V gene TRBV5-6 combines with J gene TRBJ2-7; TRBD2 matches 8 bases. The J segment lost 1 base and the V segment lost 2 bases, leaving 5 bases of the junction unmatched. This CDR3 spans 15 amino acids. Germline V gives CDR1 SGHDT, CDR2 YYEEEE. The CDR3 coding sequence is TGTGCCAGCAGCTTAAGACTAGCGTCTTCCTACGAGCAGTACTTC. This codes for CASSLRLASSYEQYF.

The chain has TRBV7-2 and TRBJ2-1, with TRBD2 matching 7 bases. This CDR3 is built from 15 residues. After removal of 3 bases from V and 0 bases from J, the junction contained 2 bases not matched to a gene. The germline V gene encodes CDR1 SGHTA and CDR2 FQGNSA. The CDR3: CASSFGGSSYNEQFF. The CDR3 bases are TGTGCCAGCAGCTTCGGGGGGAGCTCCTACAATGAGCAGTTCTTC.

The chain employs TRBV5-1 and TRBJ2-3; 9 bases agree with TRBD2. The CDR3 extends over 14 amino acids. J gave up 6 bases and V 2 bases, and 4 bases lay outside the gene matches. Germline CDR1 and CDR2: SGHRS and YFSETQ. The DNA for the CDR3 is TGCGCCAGCAGCTTTAGCGGGAGTGGTGATACGCAGTATTTT. Residues: CASSFSGSGDTQYF.

This chain links TRBV10-3 with TRBJ1-1, with D maybe TRBD1 (5 bases). Germline V lookup: CDR1 ENHRY, CDR2 SYGVKD. This CDR3 is 13 amino acids long. Deletions cut 7 bases from V and 7 bases from J, with 16 bases between. In DNA, the CDR3 is TGTGCCATCACCCAGAGGACCGGGGGTGAAGCTTTCTTT. It codes for CAITQRTGGEAFF.

The rearrangement uses TRBV18 and TRBJ1-6; no reliable D call. CDR1 and CDR2 (germline): KGHSH, LQKENI. The CDR3 contains 14 residues. V dropped 4 bases and J dropped 6 bases, with 10 bases sitting between them. This CDR3 reads CASSQDILNSPLHF. CDR3 bases: TGTGCCAGCTCACAAGACATTCTTAATTCACCCCTCCACTTT.